A selection of T cell receptor beta chains follows, all from one sample in a study of blood T cell repertoires in COVID-19. The table came from immunoSEQ multiplex PCR; TCRdb's copy has only in-frame clones and leaves some out. The sample includes about 120,000 clones, 87% of them seen just once. The specimen was peripheral blood. These receptors all stem from a woman between 65 and 79 years old with acute or convalescent COVID-19. Both conserved end residues are part of each CDR3. A D gene is named only where the DNA matches it firmly. Only some rows state a clone size, as once, few, many or a class for expanded clones.

d_call: -; v_call: TRBV15; clone_size: -; j_call: TRBJ2-7; cdr3_aa: CATSERGIYEQYF; cdr3_nt: TGTGCCACCAGCGAACGGGGGATCTACGAGCAGTACTTC
d_call: TRBD1; v_call: TRBV2; clone_size: -; j_call: TRBJ1-4; cdr3_aa: CASRSGGTPNEKLFF; cdr3_nt: TGTGCCAGCAGGTCAGGGGGAACCCCTAATGAAAAACTGTTTTTT
d_call: -; v_call: TRBV4-2; clone_size: -; j_call: TRBJ1-5; cdr3_aa: CASSQDSGGAQPQHF; cdr3_nt: TGTGCCAGCAGCCAAGATTCGGGGGGCGCGCAGCCCCAGCATTTT
d_call: -; v_call: TRBV15; clone_size: -; j_call: TRBJ1-2; cdr3_aa: CATSRDRQVYGYTF; cdr3_nt: TGTGCCACCAGCAGAGATCGGCAGGTTTATGGCTACACCTTC
d_call: TRBD1; v_call: TRBV6-6; clone_size: -; j_call: TRBJ2-7; cdr3_aa: CASQGAYEQYF; cdr3_nt: TGTGCCAGTCAGGGGGCCTACGAGCAGTACTTC
d_call: TRBD1; v_call: TRBV7-9; clone_size: -; j_call: TRBJ2-7; cdr3_aa: CASSLAFDRGNEQYF; cdr3_nt: TGTGCCAGCAGCTTAGCCTTCGACAGGGGCAACGAGCAGTACTTC
d_call: -; v_call: TRBV4-2; clone_size: -; j_call: TRBJ2-2; cdr3_aa: CASSRHGEAGELFF; cdr3_nt: TGTGCCAGCAGCCGTCACGGGGAAGCCGGGGAGCTGTTTTTT
d_call: TRBD2; v_call: TRBV5-1; clone_size: once; j_call: TRBJ2-3; cdr3_aa: CASSLDPSGGLPGDTQYF; cdr3_nt: TGCGCCAGCAGCTTGGACCCTAGCGGGGGTCTCCCAGGGGATACGCAGTATTTT
d_call: TRBD1; v_call: TRBV7-6; clone_size: -; j_call: TRBJ1-1; cdr3_aa: CASSPRTGRNTEAFF; cdr3_nt: TGTGCCAGCAGCCCTAGGACAGGGAGGAACACTGAAGCTTTCTTT
d_call: -; v_call: TRBV29-1; clone_size: -; j_call: TRBJ2-7; cdr3_aa: CSVAFSGVPTYEQYF; cdr3_nt: TGCAGCGTTGCCTTTTCAGGGGTCCCAACCTACGAGCAGTACTTC
d_call: -; v_call: TRBV29-1; clone_size: -; j_call: TRBJ1-2; cdr3_aa: CSVENIGYTF; cdr3_nt: TGCAGCGTTGAAAACATTGGCTACACCTTC
d_call: -; v_call: TRBV12-3/TRBV12-4; clone_size: once; j_call: TRBJ1-1; cdr3_aa: CASRLRQYTEAFF; cdr3_nt: TGTGCCAGCAGACTTCGACAGTACACTGAAGCTTTCTTT
d_call: -; v_call: TRBV2; clone_size: -; j_call: TRBJ2-2; cdr3_aa: CASRQGSLSGELFF; cdr3_nt: TGTGCCAGCAGGCAGGGCTCCTTGTCCGGGGAGCTGTTTTTT
d_call: -; v_call: TRBV28; clone_size: few; j_call: TRBJ1-4; cdr3_aa: CASSFGTPGEKLFF; cdr3_nt: TGTGCCAGCAGTTTCGGGACACCCGGTGAAAAACTGTTTTTT
d_call: -; v_call: TRBV19; clone_size: few; j_call: TRBJ2-3; cdr3_aa: CASTPGSGVADTQYF; cdr3_nt: TGTGCCAGTACCCCCGGGTCAGGGGTGGCAGATACGCAGTATTTT
d_call: -; v_call: TRBV7-9; clone_size: -; j_call: TRBJ1-2; cdr3_aa: CASSPAGTHPPHGYTF; cdr3_nt: TGTGCCAGCAGCCCCGCAGGGACTCACCCTCCACATGGCTACACCTTC
d_call: TRBD2; v_call: TRBV5-6; clone_size: -; j_call: TRBJ2-1; cdr3_aa: CASSSLIAGGPFHEQFF; cdr3_nt: TGTGCCAGCAGCTCCCTAATAGCGGGGGGGCCGTTTCATGAGCAGTTCTTC
d_call: TRBD2; v_call: TRBV5-6; clone_size: -; j_call: TRBJ2-7; cdr3_aa: CASSSGSGGIEQYF; cdr3_nt: TGTGCCAGCAGCTCCGGCAGCGGGGGGATCGAGCAGTACTTC
d_call: -; v_call: TRBV11-2; clone_size: -; j_call: TRBJ2-3; cdr3_aa: CASSLVQGSDTQYF; cdr3_nt: TGTGCCAGCAGCTTAGTTCAGGGGTCGGATACGCAGTATTTT
d_call: TRBD1; v_call: TRBV5-1; clone_size: -; j_call: TRBJ2-6; cdr3_aa: CASVQGSPSGANVLTF; cdr3_nt: TGCGCCAGCGTACAGGGGTCCCCCTCTGGGGCCAACGTCCTGACTTTC
d_call: -; v_call: TRBV5-4; clone_size: few; j_call: TRBJ2-7; cdr3_aa: CASSATAWGVPYEQYF; cdr3_nt: TGTGCCAGCAGCGCGACAGCTTGGGGGGTGCCCTACGAGCAGTACTTC
d_call: -; v_call: TRBV19; clone_size: -; j_call: TRBJ2-5; cdr3_aa: CASSDGLPLGETQYF; cdr3_nt: TGTGCCAGTAGCGACGGACTACCCCTCGGGGAGACCCAGTACTTC
d_call: -; v_call: TRBV4-1; clone_size: -; j_call: TRBJ1-5; cdr3_aa: CASSQREMNQPQHF; cdr3_nt: TGCGCCAGCAGCCAGAGAGAGATGAATCAGCCCCAGCATTTT
d_call: TRBD2; v_call: TRBV15; clone_size: -; j_call: TRBJ2-1; cdr3_aa: CATSRYPPLAGSYNEQFF; cdr3_nt: TGTGCCACCAGCAGATACCCCCCGCTAGCGGGATCCTACAATGAGCAGTTCTTC
d_call: TRBD1; v_call: TRBV10-3; clone_size: once; j_call: TRBJ1-6; cdr3_aa: CAISGTGGYSPLHF; cdr3_nt: TGTGCCATCAGTGGGACAGGGGGTTATTCACCCCTCCACTTT
d_call: TRBD1; v_call: TRBV28; clone_size: -; j_call: TRBJ2-7; cdr3_aa: CASLGTGPRSSYEQYF; cdr3_nt: TGTGCCAGCTTAGGGACAGGGCCTAGGAGCTCCTACGAGCAGTACTTC
d_call: -; v_call: TRBV9; clone_size: -; j_call: TRBJ2-7; cdr3_aa: CASSDWTDKAYEQYF; cdr3_nt: TGTGCCAGCAGCGATTGGACAGACAAAGCCTACGAGCAGTACTTC
d_call: TRBD1; v_call: TRBV9; clone_size: -; j_call: TRBJ1-3; cdr3_aa: CASSVGGQVYSGNTIYF; cdr3_nt: TGTGCCAGCAGCGTAGGGGGACAGGTTTACTCTGGAAACACCATATATTTT
d_call: TRBD1; v_call: TRBV19; clone_size: -; j_call: TRBJ2-3; cdr3_aa: CASSLRQGIPTDTQYF; cdr3_nt: TGTGCCAGTAGTTTGAGACAGGGAATACCCACAGATACGCAGTATTTT
d_call: TRBD1; v_call: TRBV19; clone_size: once; j_call: TRBJ2-1; cdr3_aa: CASSAGGLSYNEQFF; cdr3_nt: TGTGCCAGTAGTGCAGGGGGTTTGTCCTACAATGAGCAGTTCTTC
d_call: -; v_call: TRBV7-2; clone_size: -; j_call: TRBJ2-4; cdr3_aa: CASSFGQGNINIQYF; cdr3_nt: TGTGCCAGCAGCTTCGGGCAGGGAAACATAAACATTCAGTACTTC
d_call: TRBD2; v_call: TRBV3-1/TRBV3-2; clone_size: -; j_call: TRBJ2-5; cdr3_aa: CASSPSSGGIGKTQYF; cdr3_nt: TGTGCCAGCAGCCCGTCTAGCGGGGGGATTGGGAAGACCCAGTACTTC
d_call: TRBD1; v_call: TRBV30; clone_size: -; j_call: TRBJ2-3; cdr3_aa: CAWSVGTGGSSSTDTQYF; cdr3_nt: TGTGCCTGGAGTGTCGGGACAGGGGGATCATCTAGCACAGATACGCAGTATTTT
d_call: -; v_call: TRBV3-1/TRBV3-2; clone_size: -; j_call: TRBJ2-7; cdr3_aa: CASSTRDKNYEQYF; cdr3_nt: TGTGCCAGCAGCACTCGGGACAAGAATTACGAGCAGTACTTC
d_call: TRBD1; v_call: TRBV2; clone_size: -; j_call: TRBJ2-7; cdr3_aa: CASLDRGTGTKEQYF; cdr3_nt: TGTGCCAGTCTTGACCGGGGGACAGGGACTAAGGAGCAGTACTTC